The entry below describes one TCR beta chain. What it binds is not known. Each CDR3 protein is one row after TCRdb ran MiXCR on the reads. Of roughly 180,000 distinct CDR3 sequences listed, 20% to 25% were seen once; the top ten hold 20% to 30%. The sample is drawn from a study of T cell repertoires in cytomegalovirus infection. Study-wide findings and caveats: HLA-C-restricted CMV-specific TCR beta clonotypes prevailed in the ex vivo response.

Between the trimmed V and J ends, which lost 9 bases and 7 bases, there was a span of 6 bases. The germline CDR1 and CDR2 sequences are LGHNT and FRNRAP. This CDR3 is built from 9 residues. V gene TRBV12-5 combines with J gene TRBJ1-1; D remains ambiguous. The source material was CD8+ T cells from cultured PBMCs, sampled from culture after CMV antigen stimulation. This sequence originates from a human donor in good health (CMV status not recorded). Some clones in this sample may be carry-over from other donors' samples. The CDR3 region is CASYNEAFF. The CDR3 region has the DNA TGTGCTAGCTACAATGAAGCTTTCTTT. The full variable domain, in which reference TRBV12-5 and TRBJ1-1 provide the parts outside the CDR3, is DARVTQTPRHKVTEMGQEVTMRCQPILGHNTVFWYRQTMMQGLELLAYFRNRAPLDDSGMPKDRFSAEMPDATLATLKIQPSEPRDSAVYFCASYNEAFFGQGTRLTVV.